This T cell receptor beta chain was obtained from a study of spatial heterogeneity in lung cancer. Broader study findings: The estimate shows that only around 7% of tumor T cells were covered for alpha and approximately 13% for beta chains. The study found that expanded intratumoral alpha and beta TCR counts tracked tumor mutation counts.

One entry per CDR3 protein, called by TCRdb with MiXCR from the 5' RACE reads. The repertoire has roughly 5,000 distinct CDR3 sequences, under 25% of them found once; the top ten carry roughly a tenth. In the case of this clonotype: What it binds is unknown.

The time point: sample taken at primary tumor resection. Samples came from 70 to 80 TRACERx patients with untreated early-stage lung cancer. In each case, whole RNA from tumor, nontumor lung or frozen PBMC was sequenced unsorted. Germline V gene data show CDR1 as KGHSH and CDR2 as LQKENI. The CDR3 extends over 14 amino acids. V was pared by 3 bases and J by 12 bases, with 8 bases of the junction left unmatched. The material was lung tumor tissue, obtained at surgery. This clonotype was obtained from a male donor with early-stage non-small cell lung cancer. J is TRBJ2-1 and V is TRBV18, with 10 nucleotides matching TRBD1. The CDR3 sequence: CASSPGTGESVQFF. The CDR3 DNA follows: TGTGCCAGCTCACCCGGGACAGGGGAAAGCGTGCAGTTCTTC.